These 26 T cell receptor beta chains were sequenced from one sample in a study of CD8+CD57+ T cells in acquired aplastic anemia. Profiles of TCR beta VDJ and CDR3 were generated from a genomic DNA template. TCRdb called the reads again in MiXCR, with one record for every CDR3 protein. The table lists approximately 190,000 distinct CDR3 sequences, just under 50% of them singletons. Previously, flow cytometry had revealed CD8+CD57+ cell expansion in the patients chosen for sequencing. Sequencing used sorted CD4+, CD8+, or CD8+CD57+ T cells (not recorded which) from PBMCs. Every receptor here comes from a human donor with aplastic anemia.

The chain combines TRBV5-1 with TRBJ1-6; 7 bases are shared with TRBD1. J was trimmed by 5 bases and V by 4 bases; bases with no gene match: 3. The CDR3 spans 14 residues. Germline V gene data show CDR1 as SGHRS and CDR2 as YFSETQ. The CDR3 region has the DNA TGCGCCAGCAGCGGAGGGACAGATAATTCACCCCTCCACTTT. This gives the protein CASSGGTDNSPLHF. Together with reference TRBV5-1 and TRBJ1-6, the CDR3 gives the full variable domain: KAGVTQTPRYLIKTRGQQVTLSCSPISGHRSVSWYQQTPGQGLQFLFEYFSETQRNKGNFPGRFSGRQFSNSRSEMNVSTLELGDSALYLCASSGGTDNSPLHFGNGTRLTVT.

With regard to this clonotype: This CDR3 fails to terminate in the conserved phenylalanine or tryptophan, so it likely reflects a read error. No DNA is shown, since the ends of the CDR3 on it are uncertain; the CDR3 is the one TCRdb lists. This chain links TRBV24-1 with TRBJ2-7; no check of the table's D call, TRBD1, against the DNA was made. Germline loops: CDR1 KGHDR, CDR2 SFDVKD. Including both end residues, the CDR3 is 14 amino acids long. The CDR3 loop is CATSDGRGRNEKYL.

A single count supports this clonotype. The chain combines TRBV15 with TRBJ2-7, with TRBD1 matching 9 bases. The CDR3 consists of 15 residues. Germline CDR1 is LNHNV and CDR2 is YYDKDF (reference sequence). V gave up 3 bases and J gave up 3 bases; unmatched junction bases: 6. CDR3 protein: CATSRTGTGFYEQYF. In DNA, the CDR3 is TGTGCCACCAGCAGGACCGGGACAGGGTTCTACGAGCAGTACTTC.

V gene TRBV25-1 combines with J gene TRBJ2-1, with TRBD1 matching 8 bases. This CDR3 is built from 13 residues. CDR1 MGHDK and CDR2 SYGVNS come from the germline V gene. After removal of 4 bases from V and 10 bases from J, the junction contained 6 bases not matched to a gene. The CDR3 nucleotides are TGTGCCAGCAGTGTAGCAGGGGGCTGGGAGCAGTTCTTC. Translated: CASSVAGGWEQFF.

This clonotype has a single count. The CDR3 bases are TGTGCCAGCAGCTCGAGACTAGCGGGAGGTGCAGATACGCAGTATTTT. Its translation: CASSSRLAGGADTQYF. The V call is TRBV7-1, the J call TRBJ2-3; the match to TRBD2 covers 13 bases. TRBV7-1 is given ORF status, its function remaining uncertain. V was clipped by 3 bases and J by 4 bases; unmatched bases: 4. This CDR3 region has 16 residues.

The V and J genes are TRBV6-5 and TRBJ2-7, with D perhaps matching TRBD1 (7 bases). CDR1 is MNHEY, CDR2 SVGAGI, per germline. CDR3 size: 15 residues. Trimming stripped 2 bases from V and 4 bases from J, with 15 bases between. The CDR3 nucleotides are TGTGCCAGCAGTTACATGGGGTCAGGGGGGTACGAGCAGTACTTC. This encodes CASSYMGSGGYEQYF.

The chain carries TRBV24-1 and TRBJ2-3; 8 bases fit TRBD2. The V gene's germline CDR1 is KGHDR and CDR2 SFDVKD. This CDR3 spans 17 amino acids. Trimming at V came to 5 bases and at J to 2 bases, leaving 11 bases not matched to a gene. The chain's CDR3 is CATSVGWPSGYTDTQYF. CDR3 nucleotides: TGTGCCACCAGTGTCGGGTGGCCTAGCGGGTACACAGATACGCAGTATTTT.

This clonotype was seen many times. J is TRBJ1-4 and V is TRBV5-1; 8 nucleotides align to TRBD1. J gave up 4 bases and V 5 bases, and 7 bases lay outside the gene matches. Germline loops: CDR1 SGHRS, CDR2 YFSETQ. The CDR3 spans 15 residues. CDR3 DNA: TGCGCCAGCAGACCGAACAGGGGGAATAATGAAAAACTGTTTTTT. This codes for CASRPNRGNNEKLFF.

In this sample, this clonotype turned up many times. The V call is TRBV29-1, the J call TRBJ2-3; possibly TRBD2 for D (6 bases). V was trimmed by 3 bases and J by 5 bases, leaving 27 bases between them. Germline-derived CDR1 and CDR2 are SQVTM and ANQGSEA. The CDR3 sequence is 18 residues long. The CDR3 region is CSVEGGVQSLALGDTQYF. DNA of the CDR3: TGCAGCGTTGAGGGGGGAGTACAATCCCTAGCATTGGGAGATACGCAGTATTTT.

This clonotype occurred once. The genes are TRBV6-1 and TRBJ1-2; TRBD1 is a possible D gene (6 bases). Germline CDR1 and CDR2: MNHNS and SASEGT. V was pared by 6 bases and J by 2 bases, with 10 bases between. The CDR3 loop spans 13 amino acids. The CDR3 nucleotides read TGTGCCAGCAGCTCCGACAGGAACTATGGCTACACCTTC. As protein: CASSSDRNYGYTF.

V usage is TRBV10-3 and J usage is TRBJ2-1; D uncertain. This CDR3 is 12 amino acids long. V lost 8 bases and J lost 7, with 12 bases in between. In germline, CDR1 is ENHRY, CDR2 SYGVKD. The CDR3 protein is CAIRTQGNEQFF. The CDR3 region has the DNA TGTGCCATCCGAACGCAAGGGAATGAGCAGTTCTTC.

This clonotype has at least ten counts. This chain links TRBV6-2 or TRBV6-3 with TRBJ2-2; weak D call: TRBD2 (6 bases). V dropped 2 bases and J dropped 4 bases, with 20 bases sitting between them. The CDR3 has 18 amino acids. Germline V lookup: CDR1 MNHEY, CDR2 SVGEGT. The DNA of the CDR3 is TGTGCCAGCAGTTACCGGGACTCCCCGATCCCTACCACCGGGGAGCTGTTTTTT. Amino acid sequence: CASSYRDSPIPTTGELFF.

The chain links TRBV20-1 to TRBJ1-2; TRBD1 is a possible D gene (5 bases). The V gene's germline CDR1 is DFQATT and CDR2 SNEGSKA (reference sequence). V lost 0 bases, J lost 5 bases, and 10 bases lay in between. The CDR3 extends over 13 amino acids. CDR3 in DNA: TGCAGTGCTAGAGACAGGGATTCTTATGGCTACACCTTC. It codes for CSARDRDSYGYTF.

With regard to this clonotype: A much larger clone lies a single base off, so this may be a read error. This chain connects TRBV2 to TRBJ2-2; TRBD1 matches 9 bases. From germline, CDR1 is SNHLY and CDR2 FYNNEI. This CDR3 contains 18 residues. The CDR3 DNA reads TGTGCCAGCAGTCCCGGGACAGGGAGTTTCAAGAACGCCGGGGAGCTGTTTTTT. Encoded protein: CASSPGTGSFKNAGELFF.

The CDR3 spells CASSLVTAAGEQYF. In DNA, the CDR3 is TGTGCCAGCAGCTTAGTAACCGCCGCCGGAGAGCAGTACTTC. The rearrangement uses TRBV7-8 and TRBJ2-7; no clear D gene. Germline V lookup: CDR1 SGHVS, CDR2 FQNEAQ. The V end lost 1 base, the J end lost 7 bases, and 14 bases lay between the germline ends. CDR3 length: 14 amino acids.

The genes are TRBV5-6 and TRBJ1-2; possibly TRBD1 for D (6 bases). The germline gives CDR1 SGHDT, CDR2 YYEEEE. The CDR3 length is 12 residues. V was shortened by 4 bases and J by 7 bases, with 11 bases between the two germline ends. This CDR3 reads CASSAGRGGYTF. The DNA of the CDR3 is TGTGCCAGCAGCGCCGGCAGGGGTGGCTACACCTTC.

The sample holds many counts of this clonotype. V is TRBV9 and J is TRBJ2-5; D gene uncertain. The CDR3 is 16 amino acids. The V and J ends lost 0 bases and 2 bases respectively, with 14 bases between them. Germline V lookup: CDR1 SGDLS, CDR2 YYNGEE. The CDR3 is CASSVGGSPAQETQYF. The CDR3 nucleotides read TGTGCCAGCAGCGTAGGGGGTAGCCCCGCTCAAGAGACCCAGTACTTC.

The CDR3 protein is CATSRAHRTGLSGYTF. The DNA for the CDR3 is TGTGCCACCAGCAGAGCCCACCGTACAGGACTCAGCGGCTACACCTTC. This sequence joins TRBV15 and TRBJ1-2; D is possibly TRBD1 (5 bases). Germline assignment: CDR1 LNHNV and CDR2 YYDKDF (reference sequence). This CDR3 is built from 16 residues. V shed 1 base and J shed 8 bases, with 20 bases lying between them.

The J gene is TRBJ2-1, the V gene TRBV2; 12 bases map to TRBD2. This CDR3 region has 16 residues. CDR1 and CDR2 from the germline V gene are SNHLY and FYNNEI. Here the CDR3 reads CASTPSGRGSPNEQFF. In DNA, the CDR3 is TGTGCTAGTACTCCTAGCGGGAGGGGATCCCCCAATGAGCAGTTCTTC.

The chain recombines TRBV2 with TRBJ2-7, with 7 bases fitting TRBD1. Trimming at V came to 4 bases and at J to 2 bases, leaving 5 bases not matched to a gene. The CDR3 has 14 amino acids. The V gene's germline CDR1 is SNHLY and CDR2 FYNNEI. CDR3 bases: TGTGCCAGCAGTGTTTCAGGGGGTCCCTACGAGCAGTACTTC. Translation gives CASSVSGGPYEQYF.

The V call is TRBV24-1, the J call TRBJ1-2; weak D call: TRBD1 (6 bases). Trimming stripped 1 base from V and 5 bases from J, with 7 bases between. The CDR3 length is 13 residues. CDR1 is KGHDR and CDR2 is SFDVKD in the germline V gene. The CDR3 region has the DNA TGTGCCACCAGTGATTTACAGGGTTATGGCTACACCTTC. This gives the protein CATSDLQGYGYTF.

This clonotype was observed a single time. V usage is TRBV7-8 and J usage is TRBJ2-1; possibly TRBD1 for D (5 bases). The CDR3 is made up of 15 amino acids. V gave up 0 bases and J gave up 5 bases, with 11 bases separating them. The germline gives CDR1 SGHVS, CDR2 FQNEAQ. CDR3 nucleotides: TGTGCCAGCAGCTTAGCGTGGCAGGGAAACAATGAGCAGTTCTTC. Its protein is CASSLAWQGNNEQFF.

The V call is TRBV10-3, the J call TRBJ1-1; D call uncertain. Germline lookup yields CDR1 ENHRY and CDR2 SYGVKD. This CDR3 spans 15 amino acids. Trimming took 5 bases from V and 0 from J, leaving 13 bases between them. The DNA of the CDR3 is TGTGCCATCAGTAATGGACCGGGGTTGAACACTGAAGCTTTCTTT. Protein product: CAISNGPGLNTEAFF.

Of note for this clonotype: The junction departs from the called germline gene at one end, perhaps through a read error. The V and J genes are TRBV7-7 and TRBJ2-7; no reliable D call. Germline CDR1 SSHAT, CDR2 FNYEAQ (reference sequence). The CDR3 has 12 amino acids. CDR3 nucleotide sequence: TGTGCTAGCAGCTCCCCAGTCTACGAGCAGTACTTC. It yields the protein CASSSPVYEQYF.

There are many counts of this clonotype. In DNA form, the CDR3 reads TGCGCCAGCAGCTTGGTTAGCGACAACACCGGGGAGCTGTTTTTT. The encoded protein is CASSLVSDNTGELFF. This sequence joins TRBV5-1 and TRBJ2-2; tentative D call: TRBD2 (5 bases). Trimming stripped 0 bases from V and 2 bases from J, with 8 bases between. This CDR3 is built from 15 residues. Germline V gene data show CDR1 as SGHRS and CDR2 as YFSETQ.

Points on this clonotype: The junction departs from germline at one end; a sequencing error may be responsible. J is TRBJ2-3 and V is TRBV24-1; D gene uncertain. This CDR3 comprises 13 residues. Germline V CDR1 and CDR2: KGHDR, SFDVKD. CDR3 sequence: CVTSDSRSDTQYF. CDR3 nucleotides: TGTGTCACCAGTGATTCCAGGTCAGATACGCAGTATTTT.